The 10 T cell receptor beta chains presented below share a single source sample, sequenced in a study of T cell responses to AZD1222 COVID-19 vaccine (dated by TCRdb to the early 2020s). Libraries were prepared through the immunoSEQ multiplex PCR assay. Imported from immuneACCESS, the table was reduced by TCRdb to in-frame sequences with V and J called. These copies leave out some clones; in studies compared against another copy, an unresolved V gene accounts for under half, and the cause of the remainder is not known. The sample data list about 44,000 clones, and under 85% of these were observed just once. The ten largest clones capture roughly half of the sample. The sample's time point label is to be understood as: baseline before first vaccination. Specimen: peripheral blood, collected on day 0 of AZD1222 vaccination. The receptors come from an adult in good health.

This clone has just a few counts. The V gene is TRBV7-3, the J gene TRBJ2-1; no clear D gene. The CDR3 contains 15 residues. V was trimmed by 5 bases and J by 0 bases, leaving 11 bases between them. Germline assignment: CDR1 SGHTA and CDR2 FQGTGA. The CDR3 nucleotides are TGTGCCAGCAGCGTTGACGGTAGCTCCTACAATGAGCAGTTCTTC. Translated: CASSVDGSSYNEQFF.

The chain has TRBV29-1 and TRBJ2-3, with 9 bases lining up with TRBD2. The CDR3 length is 14 residues. The germline gives CDR1 SQVTM, CDR2 ANQGSEA. V gave up 7 bases and J gave up 0 bases; unmatched junction bases: 5. CDR3 nucleotide sequence: TGCAGCGCCTCCACTAGCGGGAGCACAGATACGCAGTATTTT. Translated: CSASTSGSTDTQYF.

This clone has only a few counts. The J gene is TRBJ2-1, the V gene TRBV30; 9 positions agree with TRBD2. CDR3 size: 15 residues. CDR1 is GTSNPN and CDR2 is SVGIG in the germline V gene (reference sequence). V dropped 3 bases and J dropped 1; count of bases not matched to a gene: 4. The CDR3 reads CAWRGGGASYNEQFF. For the CDR3, the DNA is TGTGCCTGGAGGGGCGGGGGGGCGTCCTACAATGAGCAGTTCTTC.

The chain uses TRBV5-1 and TRBJ1-1; possible D gene TRBD1, 5 bases. Trimming took 0 bases from V and 6 from J, leaving 9 bases between them. CDR3 length: 13 residues. Germline loops: CDR1 SGHRS, CDR2 YFSETQ. The CDR3 sequence: CASSLGGGAEAFF. The CDR3 DNA reads TGCGCCAGCAGCTTGGGAGGAGGGGCTGAAGCTTTCTTT.

This sequence joins TRBV15 and TRBJ1-2; 7 bases are a match to TRBD1. Germline CDR1 is LNHNV and CDR2 is YYDKDF (reference sequence). This CDR3 comprises 16 residues. V was pared by 0 bases and J by 6 bases, with 10 bases of the junction left unmatched. CDR3 protein: CATSRDLGEGAHGYTF. DNA for the CDR3: TGTGCCACCAGCAGAGATCTGGGGGAGGGGGCCCATGGCTACACCTTC.

V is TRBV10-2 and J is TRBJ1-4; possibly TRBD1 for D (6 bases). V was trimmed by 3 bases and J by 11 bases, leaving 22 bases between them. The CDR3 has 16 amino acids. Germline lookup yields CDR1 WSHSY and CDR2 SAAADI. CDR3 protein: CASSEGQFFGNRKLFF. The CDR3 nucleotides are TGCGCCAGCAGTGAAGGACAGTTTTTTGGAAATCGGAAACTGTTTTTT.

The rearrangement uses TRBV15 and TRBJ2-7, with 9 bases matching TRBD2. The CDR3 loop spans 19 amino acids. Germline V gene lookup returns CDR1 LNHNV and CDR2 YYDKDF (reference sequence). V gave up 0 bases and J gave up 3 bases; unmatched junction bases: 15. CDR3 protein: CATSRDLQGSGSRGYEQYF. CDR3 DNA sequence: TGTGCCACCAGCAGAGATCTGCAGGGTAGCGGGAGTCGGGGCTACGAGCAGTACTTC.

This clone appeared once. The chain is built from TRBV11-2 and TRBJ1-1; D is undetermined. The CDR3 is 11 residues long. V shed 5 bases and J shed 9 bases, with 10 bases lying between them. Germline-derived CDR1 and CDR2 are SGHAT and FQNNGV. The CDR3 region has the DNA TGTGCCAGCAGCCCGGGGTATAAAGCTTTCTTT. Amino acids: CASSPGYKAFF.

The V and J genes are TRBV29-1 and TRBJ2-1; D is unresolved. Trimming cost V 4 bases and J 4 bases, with 8 bases left between them. CDR1 is SQVTM and CDR2 is ANQGSEA in the germline V gene. There are 12 residues in the CDR3. The CDR3 sequence: CSVVFGYNEQFF. The CDR3 DNA follows: TGCAGCGTTGTTTTCGGATACAATGAGCAGTTCTTC.

This clone ranks as medium-sized. The chain recombines TRBV6-5 with TRBJ2-1; D is possibly TRBD1 (5 bases). This CDR3 comprises 14 residues. The V end lost 2 bases, the J end lost 8 bases, and 13 bases lay between the germline ends. The germline V gene has CDR1 MNHEY and CDR2 SVGAGI. CDR3 amino acids: CASSYEPWGDEQFF. CDR3 DNA: TGTGCCAGCAGTTACGAGCCCTGGGGCGATGAGCAGTTCTTC.